What follows is one TCR beta chain and its context. Its antigen is not yet known. There are no base qualities to consult, and no much larger clone falls within one base. The data derive from a study of radiotherapy plus CTLA-4 blockade in lung cancer (dated by TCRdb to the late 2010s). For the wider study: Objective responses were observed in about 17% of enrolled patients, and disease control was achieved in around 30%. General conclusions and limits of the study: After treatment with radiotherapy and ipilimumab, TCR clones that originated in tumors expanded in peripheral blood. The strongest predictors of response, as reported, were early dynamic changes in blood T cell clones along with a rise in serum interferon-beta after radiation.

In this study, focal radiation therapy paired with CTLA-4 blockade (ipilimumab) was tested in patients who had chemo-refractory metastatic non-small-cell lung cancer. Libraries were prepared through the immunoSEQ multiplex PCR assay. The immuneACCESS repertoire file appears here via TCRdb, limited to in-frame rearrangements. These files lack a portion of the clones; in checked studies, under half of the deficit traces to unresolved V genes, and the cause of the others is not known. Here the sample has some 73,000 clones; roughly 80% occur a single time. Of the sample, more than 8% is held by the ten largest clones. The receptor's source is a human donor with non-small cell lung cancer whose response to radiotherapy plus ipilimumab could not be evaluated. The material was peripheral blood, obtained from a patient treated with radiotherapy plus ipilimumab.

CDR3 region: CASSLVVGGPYEQYF. The DNA sequence follows: TGTGCCAGCAGCTTAGTCGTCGGGGGGCCCTACGAGCAGTACTTC. The chain employs TRBV11-2 and TRBJ2-7; TRBD2 is possibly the D segment (7 matching bases). V and J are truncated by 1 base and 2 bases respectively, leaving an intervening sequence of 12 bases. CDR1 SGHAT and CDR2 FQNNGV are derived from the germline V gene. Spanning cysteine to phenylalanine, the CDR3 consists of 15 amino acids. The DNA shown is the 45-base CDR3, in frame from base 1.